The present entry profiles one T cell receptor (beta chain) with its context. Its antigen is not identified. TCRdb re-analysed the reads in MiXCR, keeping a single row per CDR3 protein. The sample holds approximately 310,000 distinct CDR3 sequences, roughly 25% seen once. Trimming shortened V by 6 bases and J by 4 bases, and 10 bases separated the two germline ends. The CDR3 contains 12 residues. The data are from a study of T cell repertoires in cytomegalovirus infection. Study overall: Recently described HLA-C-restricted plus well-studied HLA-B-restricted CMV epitopes were used. In public TCR beta signatures, there were indications of both CMV infection and matching HLA type. General study results and limits: Ex vivo, HLA-C-restricted CMV-specific TCR beta clonotypes prevailed over the rest of the response. Individuals carrying CMV plus the relevant HLA were identified by cumulative frequency of public TCR beta families.

The chain is built from TRBV12-3 or TRBV12-4 and TRBJ2-7, with D perhaps matching TRBD1 (5 bases). The sequencing used cultured PBMCs, collected from culture after CMV antigen stimulation. This clonotype was obtained from a human donor in good health (CMV status not recorded). Some clones in this sample may be carry-over from other donors' samples. The CDR3 DNA reads as TGTGCCAGCAGCTCGACAGTTTACGAGCAGTACTTC. Encoded protein: CASSSTVYEQYF.